The clone carrying this T cell receptor (beta chain) was picked up a small number of times. Its antigen remains unknown. This sample was included in a study of T-cell memory formation after mild COVID-19. Findings of the study overall: Within pre-infection memory, some responding clones were found, suggesting cross-reactive memory joined. Day 15 to 85 contractors were CD4/CD8 balanced; later expanders leaned CD4+.

5'RACE with constant-segment primers yielded barcoded, UMI-tagged TCR alpha and TCR beta cDNA libraries. TCRdb analysed the 5' RACE reads with MiXCR anew, one entry per CDR3 protein. The sample carries about 110,000 distinct CDR3 sequences, 15% to 20% recorded once. This CDR3 is built from 13 residues. Trimming at V came to 3 bases and at J to 7 bases, leaving 3 bases not matched to a gene. Looked up from germline, CDR1 is DFQATT and CDR2 is SNEGSKA (reference sequence). The origin of this receptor is a man younger than 30 who had mild COVID-19 (a few samples of this study predate the infection). Cell type and time point are not known. This chain connects TRBV20-1 to TRBJ2-1; TRBD1 matches at 10 bases. The specimen was PBMCs or a T cell subset sorted from them (not recorded which). Here the CDR3 DNA reads TGCAGTGCTAGCGGACAGGGGGGTAATGAGCAGTTCTTC. It yields the protein CSASGQGGNEQFF.